The T cell receptor (beta chain) under discussion was sequenced for a study of shared clonotypes between healthy human individuals. This CDR3 comprises 15 residues. CDR1 and CDR2 (germline): SGHDN, FVKESK. V lost 4 bases, J lost 7 bases, and 16 bases lay in between. Into CD45RA+ naive and CD45RA-negative memory subsets, the CD4+ cells were split. Investigators spread the genomic DNA of each subset evenly over several immunoSEQ plates. The data were produced by immunoSEQ multiplex PCR, yet TCRdb's version contains in-frame clones alone and is incomplete. The sample contains fewer than 1.6 million clones, around 98.5% of which appear only once.

This TCR derives from a man aged 30-40 years in good health. Sequencing was carried out using naive CD4+ T cells sorted from blood. Specified subset: CD45RA+ positively selected. The chain recombines TRBV14 with TRBJ1-4; D ambiguous. CDR3 in DNA: TGTGCCAGCAGCCCCTTCCAAGATGGGCGTGAAAAACTGTTTTTT. Translation gives CASSPFQDGREKLFF.